In this sample, the clone carrying this T cell receptor (beta chain) turned up a few times. This entry comes from a study of blood T cell repertoires in COVID-19. The wider study: From T cells, B-cell-depleted T cells, or PBMCs came the material, which was cDNA or gDNA.

The protocol was immunoSEQ multiplex PCR, while the TCRdb copy is restricted to in-frame clones and leaves out a portion. The sample has a few hundred thousand clones; approximately 86% are singletons. V gave up 2 bases and J gave up 5 bases, with 7 bases separating them. The CDR3 runs to 14 residues. Per germline, CDR1 WNHNN and CDR2 SYGVQD (reference sequence). This receptor was taken from a woman in her sixties or seventies with COVID-19, enrolled during active disease. The J gene is TRBJ1-6, the V gene TRBV10-1, with D hard to call. Sequencing was done on a sample of peripheral blood. CDR3: CASSEGGNNSPLHF. The CDR3 DNA reads TGCGCCAGCAGTGAGGGTGGCAATAATTCACCCCTCCACTTT.